Detailed here is one TCR beta chain. This specimen comes from a study of T cells in tuberculosis. Sorting used thawed, overnight-rested PBMC stained with anti-CD3, a viability dye and GMM-loaded CD1B tetramer. The CD1B tetramers carried C32 glucose monomycolate purified from Rhodococcus equi. Only in-frame clones appear in the TCRdb table, and some are missing; sequencing was by immunoSEQ multiplex PCR. The table has about 54,000 clones, over 75% seen once; the top ten hold 20% to 25%. This receptor was taken from an adult woman with latent tuberculosis. Sequenced material: CD1b-GMM tetramer-negative cells sorted from PBMCs.

The CDR3 DNA reads TGTGCCAGCAGCTTGGCCCCTTACGAGCAGTACTTC. As protein: CASSLAPYEQYF. The chain recombines TRBV7-2 with TRBJ2-7; D uncertain. The germline CDR1 and CDR2 sequences are SGHTA and FQGNSA. The V end lost 3 bases, the J end lost 4 bases, and 7 bases lay between the germline ends. This CDR3 is 12 amino acids long. The full variable domain, with the rest looked up from reference TRBV7-2 and TRBJ2-7, is GAGVSQSPSNKVTEKGKDVELRCDPISGHTALYWYRQSLGQGLEFLIYFQGNSAPDKSGLPSDRFSAERTGGSVSTLTIQRTQQEDSAVYLCASSLAPYEQYFGPGTRLTVT.